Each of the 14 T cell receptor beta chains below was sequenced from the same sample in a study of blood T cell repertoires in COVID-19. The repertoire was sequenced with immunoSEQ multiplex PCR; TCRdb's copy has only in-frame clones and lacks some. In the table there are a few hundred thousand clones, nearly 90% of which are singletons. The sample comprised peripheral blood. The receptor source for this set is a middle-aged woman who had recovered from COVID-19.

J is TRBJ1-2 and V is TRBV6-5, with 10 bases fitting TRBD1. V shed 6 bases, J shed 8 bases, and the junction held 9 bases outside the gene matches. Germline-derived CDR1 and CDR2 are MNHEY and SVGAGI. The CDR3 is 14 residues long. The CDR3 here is CASRETGGTEGYTF. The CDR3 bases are TGTGCCAGCAGGGAGACAGGGGGCACAGAGGGCTACACCTTC.

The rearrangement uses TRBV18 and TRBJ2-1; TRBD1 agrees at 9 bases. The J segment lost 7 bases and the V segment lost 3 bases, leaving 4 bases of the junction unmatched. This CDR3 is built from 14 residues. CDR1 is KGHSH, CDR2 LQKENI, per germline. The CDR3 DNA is TGTGCCAGCTCACCGGGACAGGGAGGGAATGAGCAGTTCTTC. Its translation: CASSPGQGGNEQFF.

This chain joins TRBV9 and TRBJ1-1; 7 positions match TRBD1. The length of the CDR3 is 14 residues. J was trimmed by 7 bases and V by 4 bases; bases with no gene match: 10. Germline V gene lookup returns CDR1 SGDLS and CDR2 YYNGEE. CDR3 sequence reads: CASSPGQVPDEAFF. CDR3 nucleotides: TGTGCCAGCAGCCCAGGACAGGTACCGGATGAAGCTTTCTTT.

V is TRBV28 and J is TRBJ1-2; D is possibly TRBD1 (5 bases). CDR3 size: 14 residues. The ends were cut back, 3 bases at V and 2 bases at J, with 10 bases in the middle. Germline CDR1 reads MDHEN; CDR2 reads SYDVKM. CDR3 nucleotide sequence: TGTGCCAGCAGTTTGACAGAAACCAACTATGGCTACACCTTC. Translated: CASSLTETNYGYTF.

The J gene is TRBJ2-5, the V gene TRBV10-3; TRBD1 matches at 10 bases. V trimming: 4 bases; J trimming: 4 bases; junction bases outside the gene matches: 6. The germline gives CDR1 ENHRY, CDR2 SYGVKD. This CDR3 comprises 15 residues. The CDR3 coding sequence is TGTGCCATCAGTGTTCGACAGGGGGCAGGAGAGACCCAGTACTTC. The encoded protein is CAISVRQGAGETQYF.

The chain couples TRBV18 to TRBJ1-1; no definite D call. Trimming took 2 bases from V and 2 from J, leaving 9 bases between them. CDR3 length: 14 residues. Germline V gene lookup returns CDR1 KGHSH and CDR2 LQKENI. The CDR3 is CASSPKTENTEAFF. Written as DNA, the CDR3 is TGTGCCAGCTCACCAAAAACAGAAAACACTGAAGCTTTCTTT.

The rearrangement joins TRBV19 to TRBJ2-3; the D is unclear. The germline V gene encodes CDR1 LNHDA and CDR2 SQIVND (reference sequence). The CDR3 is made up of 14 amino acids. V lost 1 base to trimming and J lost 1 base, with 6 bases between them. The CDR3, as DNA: TGTGCCAGTAGTATAGCTAGAGGCACAGATACGCAGTATTTT. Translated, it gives CASSIARGTDTQYF. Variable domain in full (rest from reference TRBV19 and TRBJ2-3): DGGITQSPKYLFRKEGQNVTLSCEQNLNHDAMYWYRQDPGQGLRLIYYSQIVNDFQKGDIAEGYSVSREKKESFPLTVTSAQKNPTAFYLCASSIARGTDTQYFGPGTRLTVL.

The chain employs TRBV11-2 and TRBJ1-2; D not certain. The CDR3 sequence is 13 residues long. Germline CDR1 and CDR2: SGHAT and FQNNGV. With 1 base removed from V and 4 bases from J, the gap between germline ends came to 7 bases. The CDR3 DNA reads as TGTGCCAGCAGCTTAGTGGTCAGCTATGGCTACACCTTC. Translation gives CASSLVVSYGYTF. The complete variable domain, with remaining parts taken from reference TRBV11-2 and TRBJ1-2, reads EAGVAQSPRYKIIEKRQSVAFWCNPISGHATLYWYQQILGQGPKLLIQFQNNGVVDDSQLPKDRFSAERLKGVDSTLKIQPAKLEDSAVYLCASSLVVSYGYTFGSGTRLTVV.

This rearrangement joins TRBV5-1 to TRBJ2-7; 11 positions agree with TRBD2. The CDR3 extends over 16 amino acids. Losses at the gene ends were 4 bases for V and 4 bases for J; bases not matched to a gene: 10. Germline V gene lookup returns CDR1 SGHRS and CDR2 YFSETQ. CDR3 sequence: CASSRTLAGGAYEQYF. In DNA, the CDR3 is TGCGCCAGCAGCCGAACCCTAGCGGGGGGTGCTTACGAGCAGTACTTC.

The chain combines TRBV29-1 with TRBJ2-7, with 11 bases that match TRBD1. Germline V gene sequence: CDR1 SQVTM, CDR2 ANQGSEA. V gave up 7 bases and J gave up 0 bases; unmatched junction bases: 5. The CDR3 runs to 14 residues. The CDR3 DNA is TGCAGCGACGGACAGGGGGCTTCCTCCTACGAGCAGTACGTC. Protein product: CSDGQGASSYEQYV.

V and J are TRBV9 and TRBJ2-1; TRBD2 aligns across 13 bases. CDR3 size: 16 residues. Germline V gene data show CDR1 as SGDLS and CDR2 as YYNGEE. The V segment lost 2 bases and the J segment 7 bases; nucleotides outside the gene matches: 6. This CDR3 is CASSVRTSGSNNEQFF. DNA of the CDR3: TGTGCCAGCAGCGTTCGGACTAGCGGGAGTAATAATGAGCAGTTCTTC.

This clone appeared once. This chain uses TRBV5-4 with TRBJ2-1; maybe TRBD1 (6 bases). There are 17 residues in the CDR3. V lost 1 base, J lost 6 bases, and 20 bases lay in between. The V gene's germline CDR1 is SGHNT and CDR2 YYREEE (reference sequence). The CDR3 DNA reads TGTGCCAGCAGCTTGCTGTTTGGGCAGGGGTCGGCCAATGAGCAGTTCTTC. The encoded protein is CASSLLFGQGSANEQFF.

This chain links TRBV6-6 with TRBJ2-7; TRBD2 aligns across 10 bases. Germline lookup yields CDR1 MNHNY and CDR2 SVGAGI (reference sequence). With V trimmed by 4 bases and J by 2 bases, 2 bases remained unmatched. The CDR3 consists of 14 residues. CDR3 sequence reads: CASSLSGGAYEQYF. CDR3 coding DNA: TGTGCCAGCAGTTTGAGCGGGGGGGCCTACGAGCAGTACTTC.

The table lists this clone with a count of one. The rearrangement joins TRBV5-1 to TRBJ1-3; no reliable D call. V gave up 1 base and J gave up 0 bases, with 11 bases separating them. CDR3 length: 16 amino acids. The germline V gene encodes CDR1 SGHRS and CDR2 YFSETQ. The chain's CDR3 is CASSLSTTTSGNTIYF. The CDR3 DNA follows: TGCGCCAGCAGCTTGAGTACTACTACCTCTGGAAACACCATATATTTT.